This is a list of T cell receptor beta chains from one sample in a study of blood T cell repertoires in COVID-19. The repertoire was sequenced with immunoSEQ multiplex PCR; TCRdb's copy has only in-frame clones and lacks some. The sample consists of around 130,000 clones, around nine tenths of them appearing once. The sample comprised peripheral blood. These TCRs come from a human donor in a cohort sampled during active COVID-19. Both conserved end residues are part of each CDR3. The D gene is left open where the match is weak. Clone size is not always given. Where it is, it says once, few, many or a class for expanded clones.

J: TRBJ1-2
size: NA
V: TRBV11-3
D: TRBD1
CDR3: CASSPTDRVHGYTF
DNA: TGTGCCAGCAGCCCGACTGACAGGGTTCACGGCTACACCTTC

J: TRBJ2-5
size: NA
V: TRBV11-3
D: TRBD2
CDR3: CASSHRRRGGAMETQYF
DNA: TGTGCCAGCAGTCATAGGCGGCGCGGGGGGGCCATGGAGACCCAGTACTTC

J: TRBJ2-1
size: few
V: TRBV30
D: NA
CDR3: CAWSVVAYDNEQFF
DNA: TGTGCCTGGAGTGTTGTAGCGTATGACAATGAGCAGTTCTTC

J: TRBJ2-6
size: once
V: TRBV28
D: NA
CDR3: CASSSHSSGANVLTF
DNA: TGTGCCAGCAGTTCACACAGCTCTGGGGCCAACGTCCTGACTTTC

J: TRBJ2-1
size: NA
V: TRBV6-1
D: TRBD2
CDR3: CASSESSGRAIEQFF
DNA: TGTGCCAGCAGTGAATCTAGCGGGAGGGCCATAGAGCAGTTCTTC

J: TRBJ2-1
size: once
V: TRBV15
D: TRBD2
CDR3: CATSRGLAGGEQFF
DNA: TGTGCCACCAGCAGAGGACTAGCGGGAGGTGAGCAGTTCTTC

J: TRBJ2-5
size: NA
V: TRBV7-2
D: TRBD1
CDR3: CASSSLGTGAWETQYF
DNA: TGTGCCAGCAGCTCCTTGGGGACAGGGGCGTGGGAGACCCAGTACTTC

J: TRBJ2-1
size: NA
V: TRBV2
D: NA
CDR3: CASSNPGIYNEQFF
DNA: TGTGCCAGCTCAAATCCGGGAATCTACAATGAGCAGTTCTTC

J: TRBJ2-1
size: many
V: TRBV11-2
D: NA
CDR3: CASSLDPGVAYNEQFF
DNA: TGTGCCAGCAGCTTAGATCCAGGTGTCGCGTACAATGAGCAGTTCTTC

J: TRBJ2-2
size: NA
V: TRBV19
D: NA
CDR3: CASNVGGAHTGELFF
DNA: TGTGCCAGTAACGTAGGGGGGGCTCACACCGGGGAGCTGTTTTTT

J: TRBJ1-2
size: NA
V: TRBV2
D: NA
CDR3: CASSARGAGYGYTF
DNA: TGTGCCAGCAGTGCCAGGGGTGCGGGCTATGGCTACACCTTC

J: TRBJ2-3
size: NA
V: TRBV11-2
D: NA
CDR3: CASSQTRLGADTQYF
DNA: TGTGCCAGCAGCCAGACCAGGTTAGGGGCGGATACGCAGTATTTT

J: TRBJ2-7
size: few
V: TRBV5-1
D: NA
CDR3: CASSLGQYYEQYF
DNA: TGCGCCAGCAGCTTGGGACAGTATTACGAGCAGTACTTC

J: TRBJ2-3
size: NA
V: TRBV27
D: TRBD2
CDR3: CASRIAGDPTDTQYF
DNA: TGTGCCAGCAGAATAGCGGGGGACCCCACAGATACGCAGTATTTT

J: TRBJ2-7
size: NA
V: TRBV27
D: TRBD2
CDR3: CASRTGTSDIYEQYF
DNA: TGTGCCAGCAGAACCGGGACTAGCGATATCTACGAGCAGTACTTC

J: TRBJ2-1
size: NA
V: TRBV9
D: NA
CDR3: CASSPRTGHEQFF
DNA: TGTGCCAGCAGCCCTCGGACTGGACATGAGCAGTTCTTC

J: TRBJ1-1
size: NA
V: TRBV29-1
D: NA
CDR3: CSAREPQAVTEAFF
DNA: TGCAGCGCAAGAGAGCCCCAGGCCGTCACTGAAGCTTTCTTT

J: TRBJ1-1
size: NA
V: TRBV9
D: NA
CDR3: CASSVVGPGFGGNTEAFF
DNA: TGTGCCAGCAGCGTAGTAGGTCCCGGGTTCGGAGGGAACACTGAAGCTTTCTTT

J: TRBJ2-5
size: NA
V: TRBV25-1
D: TRBD2
CDR3: CASSRLAGRKETQYF
DNA: TGTGCCAGCAGCAGACTAGCGGGGAGGAAGGAGACCCAGTACTTC

J: TRBJ1-2
size: NA
V: TRBV19
D: NA
CDR3: CASRPTDNYRYGYTF
DNA: TGTGCCAGTAGGCCGACAGATAACTATCGCTATGGCTACACCTTC

J: TRBJ2-3
size: NA
V: TRBV5-6
D: NA
CDR3: CASSFLGAGDTQYF
DNA: TGTGCCAGCAGCTTCCTAGGGGCTGGAGATACGCAGTATTTT

J: TRBJ2-1
size: NA
V: TRBV11-2
D: TRBD2
CDR3: CASRSRAGGYNEQFF
DNA: TGTGCCAGCAGGTCTCGAGCGGGAGGATACAATGAGCAGTTCTTC

J: TRBJ2-2
size: NA
V: TRBV5-3
D: TRBD2
CDR3: CARSLVSCLAGGTGELFF
DNA: TGTGCCAGAAGCTTGGTCTCGTGCCTAGCGGGAGGAACCGGGGAGCTGTTTTTT

J: TRBJ2-3
size: NA
V: TRBV9
D: NA
CDR3: CASSDPSGTDTQYF
DNA: TGTGCCAGCAGCGATCCTAGCGGCACAGATACGCAGTATTTT

J: TRBJ2-3
size: NA
V: TRBV11-3
D: NA
CDR3: CASSHLRSGDTQYF
DNA: TGTGCCAGCAGCCACCTCCGGTCGGGAGATACGCAGTATTTT

J: TRBJ2-3
size: NA
V: TRBV25-1
D: NA
CDR3: CASSEWGLNTDTQYF
DNA: TGTGCCAGCAGTGAATGGGGCCTTAACACAGATACGCAGTATTTT

J: TRBJ1-1
size: NA
V: TRBV5-1
D: NA
CDR3: CASSSMTGQNTEAFF
DNA: TGCGCCAGCAGCTCTATGACAGGCCAGAACACTGAAGCTTTCTTT

J: TRBJ2-7
size: NA
V: TRBV2
D: NA
CDR3: CASSEGDFGGYEQYF
DNA: TGTGCCAGCAGTGAAGGGGACTTCGGTGGCTACGAGCAGTACTTC

J: TRBJ2-5
size: NA
V: TRBV5-4
D: TRBD1
CDR3: CASRKTGGRETQYF
DNA: TGTGCCAGCCGGAAAACAGGGGGCAGGGAGACCCAGTACTTC

J: TRBJ2-5
size: NA
V: TRBV5-4
D: NA
CDR3: CASSFGFAETQYF
DNA: TGTGCCAGCAGCTTTGGTTTCGCGGAGACCCAGTACTTC

J: TRBJ1-5
size: once
V: TRBV2
D: TRBD1
CDR3: CASSVNRGDQPQHF
DNA: TGTGCCAGCAGTGTGAACAGGGGCGATCAGCCCCAGCATTTT

J: TRBJ2-7
size: NA
V: TRBV28
D: NA
CDR3: CASSGGSYEQYF
DNA: TGTGCCAGCTCAGGTGGGTCCTACGAGCAGTACTTC